These T cell receptor beta chains were read from a single sample in a study of T-cell reconstitution after alpha-beta-depleted transplantation in children. TCRdb ran MiXCR on the PCR reads and lists one entry per CDR3 protein. The sample includes 450,000 to 600,000 distinct CDR3 sequences, 10% to 13% of them seen just once. The material was PBMCs, obtained before TCRalphabeta/CD19-depleted stem cell transplant. The receptor set was obtained from a child aged 2 to 9 with inherited bone marrow failure, due to receive a stem cell transplant. Both conserved end residues are part of each CDR3. The order of the fields is V gene, clone size, J gene, D gene, CDR3 DNA, CDR3 protein. The D gene is left open where the match is weak. Clone size is stated in some rows and not others, as once, few, many or a class when expanded.

TRBV20-1	many	TRBJ2-1	NA	TGCAGTGCCATACCTTTGGGGGGTAATGAGCAGTTCTTC	CSAIPLGGNEQFF
TRBV5-5	many	TRBJ2-1	TRBD2	TGTGCCAGCAGGTTGCGACTAGCGGGACACAATGAGCAGTTCTTC	CASRLRLAGHNEQFF
TRBV12-3/TRBV12-4	NA	TRBJ2-1	NA	TGTGCCAGCAATCCGGACCTGTACAATGAGCAGTTCTTC	CASNPDLYNEQFF
TRBV21-1	few	TRBJ2-1	NA	TGTGCCAGCAGCAAATCCCTTTTTCGTGAGCAGTTCTTC	CASSKSLFREQFF
TRBV4-3	many	TRBJ2-2	TRBD1	TGCGCCAGCAGCCAAGATTTCGCTGCGGACAGGGGGACCGGGGAGCTGTTTTTT	CASSQDFAADRGTGELFF
TRBV7-2	many	TRBJ2-1	NA	TGTGCCAGCAGCTTAGGGGCAGGGATCGGTGAGCAGTTCTTC	CASSLGAGIGEQFF
TRBV4-3	many	TRBJ2-7	NA	TGCGCCAGCAGCCAAGCCCCGAGGGCCTCCTACGAGCAGTACTTC	CASSQAPRASYEQYF
TRBV5-5	many	TRBJ1-1	NA	TGTGCCAGCAGCTTTTCAGGGGAACGAGCTGAAGCTTTCTTT	CASSFSGERAEAFF
TRBV9	many	TRBJ2-3	TRBD1	TGTGCCAGCAGCACTCAGGGGGCGCGCGCAGATACGCAGTATTTT	CASSTQGARADTQYF
TRBV20-1	many	TRBJ1-1	NA	TGCAGTGCTCGCCTCCGGGGGATGCCTGAAGCTTTCTTT	CSARLRGMPEAFF
TRBV27	many	TRBJ2-7	TRBD1	TGTGCCAGCAGTAACAGGGGTGCCTACTACGAGCAGTACTTC	CASSNRGAYYEQYF
TRBV7-2	few	TRBJ2-7	TRBD2	TGTGCCAGCAGCTTACAACCGGGAGGGCCGGTAGCCTACGAGCAGTACTTC	CASSLQPGGPVAYEQYF
TRBV5-1	many	TRBJ2-7	TRBD1	TGCGCCAGCAGCTTGGCGGGACAGGGGTACGAGCAGTACTTC	CASSLAGQGYEQYF
TRBV7-9	many	TRBJ2-3	NA	TGTGCCAGCAGCTTATGGTCAGGGTTCACAGATACGCAGTATTTT	CASSLWSGFTDTQYF
TRBV24-1	many	TRBJ1-1	TRBD1	TGTGCCACCAGTGATGGGGGACAGGGGGACGCTTTCTTT	CATSDGGQGDAFF
TRBV4-3	many	TRBJ2-2	TRBD2	TGCGCCAGCAGCCAAGACGGGGCTAGCGGGCGTATCTTGGGGGAGCTGTTTTTT	CASSQDGASGRILGELFF
TRBV5-4	many	TRBJ1-4	NA	TGTGCCAGCAGCTCACATGACGCGGATAATGAAAAACTGTTTTTT	CASSSHDADNEKLFF
TRBV20-1	many	TRBJ1-1	TRBD1	TGCAGTGCTAAAGGGGGCAGGGACACTGAAGCTTTCTTT	CSAKGGRDTEAFF
TRBV9	NA	TRBJ2-2	TRBD2	TGTGCCAGCAGCGGAGGACTAGCGGGAGGTCACGGGGAGCTGTTTTTT	CASSGGLAGGHGELFF
TRBV4-3	many	TRBJ2-5	NA	TGCGCCAGCAGCCAAGATGGGGAAGAGACCCAGTACTTC	CASSQDGEETQYF
TRBV9	many	TRBJ2-1	NA	TGTGCCAGCAGCGTAAACTACCTCTCCTACAATGAGCAGTTCTTC	CASSVNYLSYNEQFF
TRBV5-1	many	TRBJ2-1	TRBD2	TGCGCCAGCAGCTTCGCTAGCGGAAGGGGTGAGCAGTTCTTC	CASSFASGRGEQFF
TRBV28	many	TRBJ2-1	NA	TGTGCCAGCATCACTCGTAAAACTAGCAGCCCTACCTACAATGAGCAGTTCTTC	CASITRKTSSPTYNEQFF
TRBV12-3/TRBV12-4	few	TRBJ2-7	TRBD2	TGTGCCAGCAGGTCCGGCACGCGGGAGGCCCTCTCCTACGAGCAGTACTTC	CASRSGTREALSYEQYF
TRBV19	few	TRBJ2-1	TRBD2	TGTGCCAGTAGTCTCCACCTGGGACTAGCGGTACACAATGAGCAGTTCTTC	CASSLHLGLAVHNEQFF
TRBV12-3/TRBV12-4	many	TRBJ2-2	NA	TGCGCCAGCAGCTTGGGGTTAACCGGGGAGCTGTTTTTT	CASSLGLTGELFF
TRBV29-1	many	TRBJ2-1	TRBD1	TGCAGCGTCGACAGGGGGTTTTCCTACAATGAGCAGTTCTTC	CSVDRGFSYNEQFF
TRBV3-1	many	TRBJ2-5	NA	TGTGCCAGCCCTTCACCCGGTGGGACCCAGTACTTC	CASPSPGGTQYF